The 12 T cell receptor beta chains in this list originate from one sample, sequenced in a study of regulatory T cells in long-lasting Graves disease. Time point meaning: newly diagnosed GD, antithyroid drugs for less than 3 months. RNA from PBMCs was the source of the TCR library. Construction of TCR beta libraries relied on iRepertoire HTBI primers and on Arm-PCR targeting CDR3 regions. One entry per CDR3 protein results from TCRdb running MiXCR on the multiplex PCR reads. The sample carries about 320,000 distinct CDR3 sequences, under 20% recorded once. The sample was peripheral blood mononuclear cells (PBMCs), taken at new diagnosis, from a patient treated with antithyroid drugs. These receptors were obtained from a female donor with Graves disease.

Comments on this clonotype: A much more abundant neighbour one base away suggests this may be a read error. V is TRBV7-9 and J is TRBJ2-5; 8 nucleotides line up with TRBD1. The CDR3 sequence is 15 residues long. Germline-derived CDR1 and CDR2 are SEHNR and FQNEAQ (reference sequence). The CDR3 sequence is CASGLAPGQGETQYF. In nucleotides, the CDR3 is TGTGCTAGCGGCTTAGCGCCTGGACAGGGAGAGACCCAGTACTTC.

The chain combines TRBV15 with TRBJ2-5; D unclear. Germline V CDR1 and CDR2: LNHNV, YYDKDF (reference sequence). The V end was cut by 0 bases, the J end by 13 bases, with 15 bases between. The CDR3 runs to 13 residues. The CDR3 DNA reads as TGTGCCACCAGCAGAGAGGGTCAGTGGGATATGTACTTC. Its translation: CATSREGQWDMYF.

This clonotype showed up just a few times. This rearrangement joins TRBV9 to TRBJ2-7; 7 nucleotides match TRBD2. Unmatched junction bases numbered 9, after V lost 0 bases and J lost 6 bases. Germline V CDR1 and CDR2: SGDLS, YYNGEE. The CDR3 is 15 amino acids. CDR3 sequence: CASSVGIWGGPEQYF. CDR3 DNA: TGTGCCAGCAGCGTAGGAATTTGGGGAGGGCCCGAGCAGTACTTC.

For this clonotype: A far larger clone is off by one base, so a read error is likely. This chain links TRBV11-2 with TRBJ2-4; 10 bases are shared with TRBD1. CDR1 is SGHAT, CDR2 FQNNGV, per germline. CDR3 length: 15 residues. The CDR3 reads CASSTAGTGVNEQSF. The CDR3, as DNA: TGTGCCAGCAGCACAGCCGGGACAGGGGTCAATGAGCAGTCCTTC.

The chain joins TRBV3-1 to TRBJ2-7, with a possible D match to TRBD2 (6 bases). V was cut by 0 bases and J by 7 bases, with 13 bases left in between. CDR1 is LGHDT and CDR2 is YNNKEL in the germline V gene (reference sequence). The CDR3 runs 14 residues. The CDR3, as DNA: TGTGCCAGCAGCCAAGACAGGGCAGGAGGGGAGCAGTACTTC. Its protein product is CASSQDRAGGEQYF.

This clonotype has just a few counts. It may be a read error: a sequence one base away is much more abundant. For the CDR3, the DNA is TGTGCCAGTAAGACAGGGACCAATTCACCCCTCCACTTT. It specifies CASKTGTNSPLHF. V usage is TRBV2 and J usage is TRBJ1-6; 7 nucleotides agree with TRBD1. The CDR3 spans 13 residues. The ends lost 9 bases at V and 7 bases at J; junction bases unmatched: 6. The germline CDR1 and CDR2 sequences are SNHLY and FYNNEI.

This clonotype was counted ten times or more. V and J are TRBV12-3 or TRBV12-4 and TRBJ2-2, with TRBD1 identical over 8 bases. CDR3 length equals 15 residues. V shed 4 bases and J 3 bases; nucleotides not matched to a gene: 4. As DNA, the CDR3 is TGTGCCAGCAGTTGGGGACAGGCGGACACCGGGGAGCTGTTTTTT. Translated: CASSWGQADTGELFF.

With respect to this clonotype: The germline gene is not matched at one end of the junction; a read error may be the cause. The rearrangement uses TRBV4-1 and TRBJ2-1; D may match TRBD1 or TRBD2 (5 bases each). The CDR3 totals 14 residues. Germline V gene sequence: CDR1 MGHRA, CDR2 YSYEKL. CDR3 loop: CAGSQMGPYNEQFF. CDR3 nucleotide sequence: TGCGCCGGCAGCCAGATGGGACCATACAATGAGCAGTTCTTC.

The sample holds many counts of this clonotype. The V call is TRBV11-2, the J call TRBJ1-2, with D maybe TRBD1 (6 bases). Per germline, CDR1 SGHAT and CDR2 FQNNGV. V was shortened by 0 bases and J by 7 bases, with 27 bases between the two germline ends. The CDR3 spans 19 residues. CDR3 region: CASSLDFGTPGQIFRGYTF. The CDR3 DNA is TGTGCCAGCAGCTTAGATTTCGGGACCCCGGGACAAATTTTTCGTGGCTACACCTTC.

This clonotype was recorded at least ten times. The chain recombines TRBV27 with TRBJ2-1; 8 bases agree with TRBD2. CDR3 length equals 17 residues. Germline CDR1 and CDR2: MNHEY and SMNVEV (reference sequence). V shed 2 bases, J shed 3 bases, and the junction held 9 bases outside the gene matches. The CDR3 bases are TGTGCCAGCAGTTTAAGGGCCGGGACTAGTCGCTACAATGAGCAGTTCTTC. Encoded protein: CASSLRAGTSRYNEQFF.

This clonotype was counted ten times or more. The CDR3 loop is CASSASTSGGKYF. The CDR3 coding sequence is TGCGCCAGCAGTGCCTCGACTAGCGGGGGGAAGTATTTT. The chain has TRBV10-1 and TRBJ2-3, with 13 bases lining up with TRBD2. There are 13 residues in the CDR3. The V and J ends lost 4 bases and 13 bases, in that order; junction bases with no gene match: 5. Germline V gene lookup returns CDR1 WNHNN and CDR2 SYGVQD (reference sequence).

V is TRBV20-1 and J is TRBJ1-2; no definite D call. Looked up from germline, CDR1 is DFQATT and CDR2 is SNEGSKA (reference sequence). The ends were cut back, 6 bases at V and 7 bases at J, with 21 bases in the middle. The CDR3 extends over 14 amino acids. The CDR3 region has the DNA TGCAGTGCCGTCGTCAGTGGGGAAGGTGCTGGCTACACCTTC. Its translation: CSAVVSGEGAGYTF.